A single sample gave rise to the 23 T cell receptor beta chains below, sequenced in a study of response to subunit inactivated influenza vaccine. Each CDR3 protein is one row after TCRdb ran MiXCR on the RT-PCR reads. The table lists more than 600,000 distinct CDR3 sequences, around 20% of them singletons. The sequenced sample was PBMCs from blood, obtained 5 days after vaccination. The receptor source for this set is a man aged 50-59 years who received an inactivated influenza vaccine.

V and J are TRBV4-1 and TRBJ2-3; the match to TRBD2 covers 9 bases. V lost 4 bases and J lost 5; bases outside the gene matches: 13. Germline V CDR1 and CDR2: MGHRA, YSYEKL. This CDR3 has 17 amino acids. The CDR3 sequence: CASSPIAGVRPGDTQYF. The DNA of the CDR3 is TGCGCCAGCAGCCCCATAGCGGGGGTCAGACCCGGAGATACGCAGTATTTT.

CDR3: CASSYSGAGDEQYF. CDR3 nucleotide sequence: TGTGCCAGCAGTTACTCCGGTGCAGGGGACGAGCAGTACTTC. The V and J genes are TRBV6-2 or TRBV6-3 and TRBJ2-7; D is perhaps TRBD1 (6 bases). The V gene's germline CDR1 is MNHEY and CDR2 SVGEGT. V was clipped by 0 bases and J by 5 bases, with 11 bases between them. This CDR3 comprises 14 residues.

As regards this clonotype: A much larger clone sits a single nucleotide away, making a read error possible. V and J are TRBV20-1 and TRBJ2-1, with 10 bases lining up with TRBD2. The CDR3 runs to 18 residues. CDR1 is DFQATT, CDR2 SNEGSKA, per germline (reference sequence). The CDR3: CCARTSGLAVSSYNEQFF. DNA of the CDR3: TGCTGTGCTAGGACGTCCGGACTAGCGGTATCCTCCTACAATGAGCAGTTCTTC.

This CDR3 reads CASSRAALSGANVLTF. CDR3 nucleotide sequence: TGTGCCAGCAGCAGGGCCGCTTTGAGTGGGGCCAACGTCCTGACTTTC. The V gene is TRBV7-2, the J gene TRBJ2-6; D unresolved. CDR1 is SGHTA, CDR2 FQGNSA, per germline. The V end lost 5 bases, the J end lost 3 bases, and 14 bases lay between the germline ends. There are 16 residues in the CDR3.

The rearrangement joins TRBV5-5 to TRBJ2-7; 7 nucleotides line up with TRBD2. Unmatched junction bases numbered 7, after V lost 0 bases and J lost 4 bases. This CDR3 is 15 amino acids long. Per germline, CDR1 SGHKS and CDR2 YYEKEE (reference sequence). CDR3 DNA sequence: TGTGCCAGCAGCTTGGAGGCTAGCGGAAAATACGAGCAGTACTTC. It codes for CASSLEASGKYEQYF.

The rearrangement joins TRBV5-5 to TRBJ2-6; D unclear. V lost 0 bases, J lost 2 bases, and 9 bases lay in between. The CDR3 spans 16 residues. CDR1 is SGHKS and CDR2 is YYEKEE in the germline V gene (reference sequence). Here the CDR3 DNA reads TGTGCCAGCAGCTTGGTCTTTCGTACTGGGGCCAACGTCCTGACTTTC. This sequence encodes CASSLVFRTGANVLTF.

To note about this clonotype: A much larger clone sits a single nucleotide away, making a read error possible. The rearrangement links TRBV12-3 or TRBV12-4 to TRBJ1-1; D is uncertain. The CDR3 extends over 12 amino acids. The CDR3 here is CASRAVNSEAFF. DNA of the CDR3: TGTGCCAGCAGGGCAGTGAACAGTGAAGCTTTCTTT.

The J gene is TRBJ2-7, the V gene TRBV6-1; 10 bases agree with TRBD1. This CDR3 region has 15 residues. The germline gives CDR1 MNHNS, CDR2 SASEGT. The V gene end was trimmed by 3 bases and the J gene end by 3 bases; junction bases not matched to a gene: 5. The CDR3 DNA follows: TGTGCCAGCAGTGATCCCGGGACAGGGGTCTACGAGCAGTACTTC. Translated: CASSDPGTGVYEQYF.

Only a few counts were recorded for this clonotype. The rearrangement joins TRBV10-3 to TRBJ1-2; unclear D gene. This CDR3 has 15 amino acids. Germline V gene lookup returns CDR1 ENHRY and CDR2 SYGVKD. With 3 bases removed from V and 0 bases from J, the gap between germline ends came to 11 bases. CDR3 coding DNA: TGTGCCATCAGTGATGGAACAGATTCTAACTATGGCTACACCTTC. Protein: CAISDGTDSNYGYTF.

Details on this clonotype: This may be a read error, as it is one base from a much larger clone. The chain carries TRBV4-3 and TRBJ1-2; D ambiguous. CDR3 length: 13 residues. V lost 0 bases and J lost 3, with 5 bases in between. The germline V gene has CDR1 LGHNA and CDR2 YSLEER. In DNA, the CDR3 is TGCGCCAGCAGCCAAGATCCGGACTATGGCTACACCTTC. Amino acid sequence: CASSQDPDYGYTF.

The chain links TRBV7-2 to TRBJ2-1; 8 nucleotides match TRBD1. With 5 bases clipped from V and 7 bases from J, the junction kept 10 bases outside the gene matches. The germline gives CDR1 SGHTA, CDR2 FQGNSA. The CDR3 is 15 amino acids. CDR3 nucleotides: TGTGCCAGCAGCCCGGACAGGGTGAGAACAAATGAGCAGTTCTTC. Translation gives CASSPDRVRTNEQFF.

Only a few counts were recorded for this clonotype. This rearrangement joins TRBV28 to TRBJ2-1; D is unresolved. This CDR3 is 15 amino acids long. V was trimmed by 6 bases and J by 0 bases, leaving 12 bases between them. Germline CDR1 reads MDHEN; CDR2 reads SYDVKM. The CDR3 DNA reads TGTGCCAGCAGGCCGTTTAGGGCCTCCTACAATGAGCAGTTCTTC. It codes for CASRPFRASYNEQFF.

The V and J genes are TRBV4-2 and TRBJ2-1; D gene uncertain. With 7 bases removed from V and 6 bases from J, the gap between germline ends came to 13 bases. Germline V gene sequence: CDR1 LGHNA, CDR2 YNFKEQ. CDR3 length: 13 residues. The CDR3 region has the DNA TGTGCCAGCAATACCGCGGACCGCAATGAGCAGTTCTTC. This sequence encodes CASNTADRNEQFF.

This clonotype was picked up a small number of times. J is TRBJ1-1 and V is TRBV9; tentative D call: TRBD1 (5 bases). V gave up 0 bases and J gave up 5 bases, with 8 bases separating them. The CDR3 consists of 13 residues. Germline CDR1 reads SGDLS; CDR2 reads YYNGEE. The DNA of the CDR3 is TGTGCCAGCAGCGTAGGTCGGGGGACTGAAGCTTTCTTT. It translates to CASSVGRGTEAFF.

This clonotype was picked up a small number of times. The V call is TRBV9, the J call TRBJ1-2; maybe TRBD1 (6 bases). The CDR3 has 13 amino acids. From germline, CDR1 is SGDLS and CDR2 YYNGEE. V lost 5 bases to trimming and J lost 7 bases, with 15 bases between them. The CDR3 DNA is TGTGCCAGCAGACAGGGAACCCTGGGTGGCTACACCTTC. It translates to CASRQGTLGGYTF.

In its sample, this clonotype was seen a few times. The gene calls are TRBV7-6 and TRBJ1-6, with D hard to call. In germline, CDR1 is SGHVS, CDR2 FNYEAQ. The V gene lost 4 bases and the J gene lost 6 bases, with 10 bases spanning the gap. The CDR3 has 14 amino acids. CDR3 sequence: CASSSDISNSPLHF. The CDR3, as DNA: TGTGCCAGCAGCTCAGACATATCTAATTCACCCCTCCACTTT.

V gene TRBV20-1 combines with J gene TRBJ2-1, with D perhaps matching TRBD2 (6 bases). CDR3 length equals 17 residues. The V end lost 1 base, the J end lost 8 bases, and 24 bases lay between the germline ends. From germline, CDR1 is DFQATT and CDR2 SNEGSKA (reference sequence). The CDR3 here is CSARGGLARENLDEQFF. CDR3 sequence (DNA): TGCAGTGCTAGAGGGGGCCTAGCACGGGAGAATTTGGATGAGCAGTTCTTC.

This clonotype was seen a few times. The CDR3 DNA sequence: TGCGCCAGCAGCCAATTCTGGGCAGGGAATTCTGGGGCCAACGTCCTGACTTTC. Translation gives CASSQFWAGNSGANVLTF. The rearrangement uses TRBV4-3 and TRBJ2-6; maybe TRBD1 (5 bases). From germline, CDR1 is LGHNA and CDR2 YSLEER. Trimming removed 2 bases at V and 1 base at J, with 15 bases between. The CDR3 is made up of 18 amino acids.

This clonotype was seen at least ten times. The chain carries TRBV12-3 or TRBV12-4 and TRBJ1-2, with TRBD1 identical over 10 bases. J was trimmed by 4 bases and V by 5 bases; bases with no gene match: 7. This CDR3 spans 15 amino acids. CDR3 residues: CASSPDRGRVYGYTF. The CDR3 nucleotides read TGTGCCAGCAGTCCAGACAGGGGGCGCGTCTATGGCTACACCTTC.

CDR3 nucleotides: TGTGCCAGCAGTTACTCTACGGGGGGTAGGAATTCACCCCTCCACTTT. It translates to CASSYSTGGRNSPLHF. V is TRBV6-5 and J is TRBJ1-6, with a possible D match to TRBD1 (5 bases). Trimming stripped 0 bases from V and 7 bases from J, with 13 bases between. The CDR3 length is 16 residues. The germline CDR1 and CDR2 sequences are MNHEY and SVGAGI.

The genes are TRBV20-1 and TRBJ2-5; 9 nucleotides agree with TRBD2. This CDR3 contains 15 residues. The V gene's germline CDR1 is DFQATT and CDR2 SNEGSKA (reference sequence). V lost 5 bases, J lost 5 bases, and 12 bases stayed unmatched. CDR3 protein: CSAVDWAGGPETQYF. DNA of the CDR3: TGCAGTGCTGTAGACTGGGCGGGAGGGCCGGAGACCCAGTACTTC.

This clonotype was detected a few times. The CDR3 region is CASSNRNQGEVVEQFF. The CDR3 nucleotides are TGTGCCAGCAGCAACAGAAACCAGGGAGAGGTGGTTGAGCAGTTCTTC. The rearrangement joins TRBV7-9 to TRBJ2-1; D may correspond to TRBD1 or TRBD2 (5 bases each). The length of the CDR3 is 16 residues. V lost 5 bases and J lost 9, with 23 bases in between. Germline V gene data show CDR1 as SEHNR and CDR2 as FQNEAQ (reference sequence). The complete variable domain, with remaining parts taken from reference TRBV7-9 and TRBJ2-1, reads DTGVSQNPRHKITKRGQNVTFRCDPISEHNRLYWYRQTLGQGPEFLTYFQNEAQLEKSRLLSDRFSAERPKGSFSTLEIQRTEQGDSAMYLCASSNRNQGEVVEQFFGPGTRLTVL.

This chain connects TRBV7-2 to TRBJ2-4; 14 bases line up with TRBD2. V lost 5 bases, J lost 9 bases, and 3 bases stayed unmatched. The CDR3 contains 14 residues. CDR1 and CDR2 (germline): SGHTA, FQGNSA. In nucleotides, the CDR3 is TGTGCCAGCAGCATGACTAGCGGGGGGGGCATTCAGTACTTC. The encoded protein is CASSMTSGGGIQYF.